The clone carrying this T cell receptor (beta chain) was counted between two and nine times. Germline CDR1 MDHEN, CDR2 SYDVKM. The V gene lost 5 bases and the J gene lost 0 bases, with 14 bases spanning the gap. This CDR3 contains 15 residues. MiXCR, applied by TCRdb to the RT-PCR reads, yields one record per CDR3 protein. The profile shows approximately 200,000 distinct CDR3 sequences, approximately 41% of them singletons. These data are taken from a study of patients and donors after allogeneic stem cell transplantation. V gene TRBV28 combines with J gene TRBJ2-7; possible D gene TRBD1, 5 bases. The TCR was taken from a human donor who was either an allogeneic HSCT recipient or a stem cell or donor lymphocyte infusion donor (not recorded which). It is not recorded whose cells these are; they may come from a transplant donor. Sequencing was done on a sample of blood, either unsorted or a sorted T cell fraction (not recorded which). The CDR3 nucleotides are TGTGCCAGCAGTCCCACGACAGCTCGCTCCTACGAGCAGTACTTC. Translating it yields CASSPTTARSYEQYF.